This T cell receptor beta chain came from a study of T cells in Graves' hyperthyroidism and ophthalmopathy. Background on the study: The initial diagnosis was the point when peripheral blood was collected, ahead of any treatment.

Any patient presenting with uncontrolled infection, other autoimmune disease, pregnancy or lactation was left out. The study, taken as a whole, reports: In the analysis, a 13 V-J model separated ophthalmopathy from stable hyperthyroidism. Among thyroid clonotypes expanded above 0.001, most also appeared in blood.

Researchers amplified the TCR beta CDR3 regions from RNA transcripts. The HTBI primer set was used in a first-round RT-PCR of the TCR CDR3. TCRdb independently ran MiXCR on the multiplex PCR reads; one entry per CDR3 protein. Found here are some 620,000 distinct CDR3 sequences, roughly 16% of them singletons; the top ten hold 3% to 4.5%. The CDR3 runs to 14 residues. The V gene's germline CDR1 is KGHSH and CDR2 LQKENI. Trimming removed 4 bases from V and 1 base from J, with 10 bases in between. With regard to this clonotype: What it binds is unknown.

The clonotype originates from a woman aged 30 to 39 with Graves' hyperthyroidism. The sequenced sample consisted of blood. The chain joins TRBV18 to TRBJ1-1, with a weak D call TRBD1 (5 bases). The DNA for the CDR3 is TGTGCCAGCTCACAAGACAGAGAGAACACTGAAGCTTTCTTT. Its translation: CASSQDRENTEAFF.